This T cell receptor (beta chain) was obtained from a study of vaccination effects on CD4 cells after COVID-19. This clone was counted once. Its specificity is not known. Per the germline V gene, CDR1 is GTSNPN and CDR2 is SVGIG (reference sequence). J lost 1 base, V lost 5 bases, and 4 bases had no gene match. This CDR3 has 13 amino acids. Before sequencing, viral peptide pools were used by the ViraFEST assay to expand antigen-specific CD4+ T cells. Scientists isolated CD4+ T cells after a roughly ten-day culture period ended. Neither prior SARS-CoV-2 infection nor positive nucleocapsid antibodies were present in the vaccine recipients. Cultivation was performed at a few million PBMC per well with around 9.3 IU/ml IL-2 and 9.5 to 10 ug/ml peptides added. Some clones are missing from TCRdb's copy, which holds only in-frame ones; the method was immunoSEQ multiplex PCR. This sample yields around 63,000 clones, of which about 80% are seen a single time; about 3.5% belongs to the top ten.

The sequence came from a human donor who received a COVID-19 vaccine. The starting material was CD4+ T cells from PBMCs cultured with HCoV-OC43 spike peptides, obtained before COVID-19 vaccination. Sample subset: HCoV-OC43 spike overlapping peptide pool stimulation. The chain uses TRBV30 and TRBJ1-2; TRBD1 matches at 7 bases. This CDR3 reads CAWQTGVNYGYTF. CDR3 sequence (DNA): TGTGCCTGGCAAACAGGGGTTAACTATGGCTACACCTTC. Supplemented by reference TRBV30 and TRBJ1-2, the full variable domain reads SQTIHQWPATLVQPVGSPLSLECTVEGTSNPNLYWYRQAAGRGLQLLFYSVGIGQISSEVPQNLSASRPQDRQFILSSKKLLLSDSGFYLCAWQTGVNYGYTFGSGTRLTVV.